The clone carrying this T cell receptor beta chain has at least ten counts. What it recognizes is unknown. This specimen includes other DNA sequences encoding the same CDR3. This entry comes from a study of shared clonotypes between healthy human individuals. Study conclusions and caveats: With few donors, the genetic and exposure-history diversity represented was limited.

Donors were healthy HIV-negative adults without recently reported acute infections or vaccinations. Researchers ran the assay at a deep level. The quantity of DNA used in unsorted PBMC replicate PCRs was 250 to 350 ng, corresponding to 30,000 or so T cell genomes. TCRdb's copy holds only in-frame clones and misses some; the assay was immunoSEQ multiplex PCR. Of over 400,000 clones detected, 65% to 85% appear once; the ten largest clones hold about an eighth. The TCR sequence derives from a woman aged 40 to 49 in good health. Some clones in this sample may be carry-over from other donors' samples. The material sequenced was PBMCs.

The CDR3 sequence is CASSQGTGTQETQYF. For the CDR3, the DNA is TGTGCCAGCAGCCAAGGGACAGGGACTCAAGAGACCCAGTACTTC. This chain connects TRBV14 to TRBJ2-5, with 8 bases lining up with TRBD1. The CDR3 spans 15 residues. CDR1 SGHDN and CDR2 FVKESK come from the germline V gene. The V gene end was trimmed by 1 base and the J gene end by 2 bases; junction bases not matched to a gene: 3.